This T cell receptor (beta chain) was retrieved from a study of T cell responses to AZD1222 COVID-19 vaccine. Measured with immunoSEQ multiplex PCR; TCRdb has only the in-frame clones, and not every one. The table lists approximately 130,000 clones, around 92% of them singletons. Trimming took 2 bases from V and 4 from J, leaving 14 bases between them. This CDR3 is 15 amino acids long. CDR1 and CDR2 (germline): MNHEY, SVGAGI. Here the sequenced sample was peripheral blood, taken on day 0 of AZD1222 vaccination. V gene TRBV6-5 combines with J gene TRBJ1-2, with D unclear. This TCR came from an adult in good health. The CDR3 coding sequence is TGTGCCAGCAGTTACAGGTCCAGGTCTGGCTATGGCTACACCTTC. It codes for CASSYRSRSGYGYTF.